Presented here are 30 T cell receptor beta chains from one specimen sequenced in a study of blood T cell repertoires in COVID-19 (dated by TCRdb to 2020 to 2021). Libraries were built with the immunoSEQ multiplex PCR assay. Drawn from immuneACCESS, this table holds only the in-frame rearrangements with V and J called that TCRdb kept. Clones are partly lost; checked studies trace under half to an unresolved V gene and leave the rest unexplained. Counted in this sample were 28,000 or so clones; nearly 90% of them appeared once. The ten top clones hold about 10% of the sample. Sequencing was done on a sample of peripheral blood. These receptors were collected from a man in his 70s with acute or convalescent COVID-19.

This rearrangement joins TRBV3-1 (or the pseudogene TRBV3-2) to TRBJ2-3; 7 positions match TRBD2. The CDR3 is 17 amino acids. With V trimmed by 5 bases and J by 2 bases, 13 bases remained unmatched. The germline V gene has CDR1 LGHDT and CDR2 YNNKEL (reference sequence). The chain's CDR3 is CASSYEGKRGFTDTQYF. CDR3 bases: TGTGCCAGCAGCTACGAAGGAAAGCGGGGATTCACAGATACGCAGTATTTT.

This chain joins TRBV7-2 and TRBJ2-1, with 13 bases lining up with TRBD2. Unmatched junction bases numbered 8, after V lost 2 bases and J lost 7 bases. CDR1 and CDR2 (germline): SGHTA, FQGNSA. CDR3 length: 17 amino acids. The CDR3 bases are TGTGCCAGCAGCTTAATCACTAGCGGGAGGGCCGGAAATGAGCAGTTCTTC. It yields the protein CASSLITSGRAGNEQFF. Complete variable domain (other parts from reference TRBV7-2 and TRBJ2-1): GAGVSQSPSNKVTEKGKDVELRCDPISGHTALYWYRQSLGQGLEFLIYFQGNSAPDKSGLPSDRFSAERTGGSVSTLTIQRTQQEDSAVYLCASSLITSGRAGNEQFFGPGTRLTVL.

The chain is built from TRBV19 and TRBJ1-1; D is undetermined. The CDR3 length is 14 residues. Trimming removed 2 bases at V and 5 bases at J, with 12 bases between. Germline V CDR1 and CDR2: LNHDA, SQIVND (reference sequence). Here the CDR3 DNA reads TGTGCCAGTAGTATAATGGGCAGGAGGACTGAAGCTTTCTTT. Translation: CASSIMGRRTEAFF.

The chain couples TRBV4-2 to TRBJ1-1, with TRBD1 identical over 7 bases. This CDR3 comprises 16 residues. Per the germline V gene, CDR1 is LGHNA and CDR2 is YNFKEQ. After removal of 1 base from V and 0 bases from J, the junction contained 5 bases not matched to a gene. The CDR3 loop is CASSQAGDSVNTEAFF. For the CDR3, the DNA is TGTGCCAGCAGCCAAGCAGGGGACAGCGTGAACACTGAAGCTTTCTTT.

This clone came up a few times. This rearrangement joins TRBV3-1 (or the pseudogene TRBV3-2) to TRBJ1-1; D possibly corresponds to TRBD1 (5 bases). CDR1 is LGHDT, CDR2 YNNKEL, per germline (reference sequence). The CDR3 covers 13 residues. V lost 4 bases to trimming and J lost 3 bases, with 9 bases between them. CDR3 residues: CASSPGTYTEAFF. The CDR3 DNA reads TGTGCCAGCAGCCCAGGGACTTACACTGAAGCTTTCTTT.

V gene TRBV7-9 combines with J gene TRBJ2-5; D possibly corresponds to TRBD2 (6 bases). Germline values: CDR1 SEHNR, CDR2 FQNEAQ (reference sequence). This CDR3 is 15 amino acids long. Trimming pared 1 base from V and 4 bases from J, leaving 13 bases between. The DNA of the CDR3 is TGTGCCAGCAGCTTAGGTGGGGGACTGAGAGAGACCCAGTACTTC. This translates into CASSLGGGLRETQYF.

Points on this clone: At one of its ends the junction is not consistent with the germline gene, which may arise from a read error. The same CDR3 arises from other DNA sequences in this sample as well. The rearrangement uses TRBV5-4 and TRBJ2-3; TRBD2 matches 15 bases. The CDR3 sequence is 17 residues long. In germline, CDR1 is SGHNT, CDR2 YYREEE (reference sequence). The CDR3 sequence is CASSSPGLAGGPDTQYF. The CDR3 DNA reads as TGTGCCAGCAGCTCCCCGGGACTAGCGGGAGGTCCAGATACGCAATATTTT.

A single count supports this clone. CDR3 bases: TGTGCCAGCACCAACTCGCTGGGACAGGGGGCTGGCAATCAGCCCCAGCATTTT. It specifies CASTNSLGQGAGNQPQHF. This rearrangement joins TRBV14 to TRBJ1-5, with 12 positions matching TRBD1. This CDR3 has 18 amino acids. Per germline, CDR1 SGHDN and CDR2 FVKESK. The trim removed 7 bases at V and 2 bases at J, leaving 12 bases unmatched.

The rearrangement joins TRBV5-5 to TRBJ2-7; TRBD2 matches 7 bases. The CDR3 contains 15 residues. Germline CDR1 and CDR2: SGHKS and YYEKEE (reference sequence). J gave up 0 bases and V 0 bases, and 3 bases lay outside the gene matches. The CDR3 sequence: CASSLVGGSSYEQYF. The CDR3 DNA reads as TGTGCCAGCAGCTTGGTCGGCGGGAGCTCCTACGAGCAGTACTTC.

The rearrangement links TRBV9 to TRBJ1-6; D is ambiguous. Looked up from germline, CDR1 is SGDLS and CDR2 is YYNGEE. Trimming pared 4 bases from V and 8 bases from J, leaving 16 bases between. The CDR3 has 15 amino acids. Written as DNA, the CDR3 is TGTGCCAGCAGCCCGCAGACGGGAGGGCATTCACCCCTCCACTTT. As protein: CASSPQTGGHSPLHF.

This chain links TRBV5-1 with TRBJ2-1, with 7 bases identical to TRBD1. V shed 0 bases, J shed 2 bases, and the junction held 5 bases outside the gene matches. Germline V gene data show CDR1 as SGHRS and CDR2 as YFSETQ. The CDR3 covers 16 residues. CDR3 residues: CASSLAGTVTYNEQFF. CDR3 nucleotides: TGCGCCAGCAGCTTGGCCGGGACAGTCACCTACAATGAGCAGTTCTTC.

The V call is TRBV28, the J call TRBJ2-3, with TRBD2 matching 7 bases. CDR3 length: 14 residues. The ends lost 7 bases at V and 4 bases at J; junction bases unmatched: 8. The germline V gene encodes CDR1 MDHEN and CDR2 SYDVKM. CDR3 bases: TGTGCCAGCAAGGTAGGCGGGAGCGCAGATACGCAGTATTTT. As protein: CASKVGGSADTQYF.

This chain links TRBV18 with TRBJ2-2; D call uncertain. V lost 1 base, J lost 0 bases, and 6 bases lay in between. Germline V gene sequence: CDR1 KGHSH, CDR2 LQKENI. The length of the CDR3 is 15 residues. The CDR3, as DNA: TGTGCCAGCTCACCACAGACATCGAACACCGGGGAGCTGTTTTTT. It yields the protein CASSPQTSNTGELFF. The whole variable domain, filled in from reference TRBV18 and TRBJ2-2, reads NAGVMQNPRHLVRRRGQEARLRCSPMKGHSHVYWYRQLPEEGLKFMVYLQKENIIDESGMPKERFSAEFPKEGPSILRIQQVVRGDSAAYFCASSPQTSNTGELFFGEGSRLTVL.

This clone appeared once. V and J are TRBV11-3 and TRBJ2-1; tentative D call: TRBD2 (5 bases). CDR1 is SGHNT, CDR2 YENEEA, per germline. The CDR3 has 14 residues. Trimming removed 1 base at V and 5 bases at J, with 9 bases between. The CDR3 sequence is CASSLGGQNNEQFF. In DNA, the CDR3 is TGTGCCAGCAGCTTAGGAGGGCAAAACAATGAGCAGTTCTTC.

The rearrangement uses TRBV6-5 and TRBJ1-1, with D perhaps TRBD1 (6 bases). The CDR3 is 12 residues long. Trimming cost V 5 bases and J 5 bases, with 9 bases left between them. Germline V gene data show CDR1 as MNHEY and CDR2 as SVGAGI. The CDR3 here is CASSLRGTEAFF. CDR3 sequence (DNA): TGTGCCAGCAGTCTTAGGGGGACTGAAGCTTTCTTT.

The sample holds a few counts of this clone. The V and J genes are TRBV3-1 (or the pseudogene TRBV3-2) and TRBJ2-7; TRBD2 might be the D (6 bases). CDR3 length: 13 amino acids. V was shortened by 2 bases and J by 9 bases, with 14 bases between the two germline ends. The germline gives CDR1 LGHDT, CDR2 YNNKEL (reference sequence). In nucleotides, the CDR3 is TGTGCCAGCAGCCAAACGTCCCGGGGGAGGCAGTACTTC. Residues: CASSQTSRGRQYF.

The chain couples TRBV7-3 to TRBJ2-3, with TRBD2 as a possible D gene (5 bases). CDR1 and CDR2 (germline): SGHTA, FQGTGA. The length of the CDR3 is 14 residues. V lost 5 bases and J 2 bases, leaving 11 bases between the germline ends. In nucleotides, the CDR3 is TGTGCCAGCAGCCCTAGCATCGACACAGATACGCAGTATTTT. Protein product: CASSPSIDTDTQYF.

The CDR3 region is CASSRDRGKNTIYF. CDR3 in DNA: TGTGCCAGCAGCCGGGACAGGGGGAAAAACACCATATATTTT. The rearrangement uses TRBV6-5 and TRBJ1-3; 11 nucleotides align to TRBD1. Germline V gives CDR1 MNHEY, CDR2 SVGAGI. The CDR3 loop spans 14 amino acids. After removal of 6 bases from V and 6 bases from J, the junction contained 4 bases not matched to a gene.

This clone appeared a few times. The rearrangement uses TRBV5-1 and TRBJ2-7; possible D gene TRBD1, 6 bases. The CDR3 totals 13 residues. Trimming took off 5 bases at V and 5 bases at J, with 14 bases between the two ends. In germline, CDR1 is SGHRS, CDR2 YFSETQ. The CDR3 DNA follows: TGCGCCAGCAGTGTCAGGGGCGCGGACGAGCAGTACTTC. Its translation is CASSVRGADEQYF.

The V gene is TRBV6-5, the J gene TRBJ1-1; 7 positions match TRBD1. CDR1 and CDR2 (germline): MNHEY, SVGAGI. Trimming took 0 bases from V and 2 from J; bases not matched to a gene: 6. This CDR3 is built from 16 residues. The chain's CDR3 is CASSYSSTGKNTEAFF. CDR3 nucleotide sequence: TGTGCCAGCAGTTACTCGTCGACAGGGAAAAACACTGAAGCTTTCTTT.

The CDR3 protein is CASSTAGRTNEKLFF. CDR3 nucleotide sequence: TGTGCCAGCAGTACTGCCGGGAGAACTAATGAAAAACTGTTTTTT. V is TRBV5-4 and J is TRBJ1-4; D not certain. The germline V gene encodes CDR1 SGHNT and CDR2 YYREEE (reference sequence). The CDR3 runs to 15 residues. The ends were cut back, 5 bases at V and 1 base at J, with 12 bases in the middle. Full variable domain (outside the CDR3, taken from reference TRBV5-4 and TRBJ1-4): ETGVTQSPTHLIKTRGQQVTLRCSSQSGHNTVSWYQQALGQGPQFIFQYYREEENGRGNFPPRFSGLQFPNYSSELNVNALELDDSALYLCASSTAGRTNEKLFFGSGTQLSVL.

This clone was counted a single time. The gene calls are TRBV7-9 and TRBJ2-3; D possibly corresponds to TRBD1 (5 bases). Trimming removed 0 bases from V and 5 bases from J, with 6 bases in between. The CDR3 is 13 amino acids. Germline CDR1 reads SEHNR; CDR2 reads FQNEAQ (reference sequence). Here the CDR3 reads CASSLAGEDTQYF. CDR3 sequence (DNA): TGTGCCAGCAGCTTAGCAGGGGAAGATACGCAGTATTTT.

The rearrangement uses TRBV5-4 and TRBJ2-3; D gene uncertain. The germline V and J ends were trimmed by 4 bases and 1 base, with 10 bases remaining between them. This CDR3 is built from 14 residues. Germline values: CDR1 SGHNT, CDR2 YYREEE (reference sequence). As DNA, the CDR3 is TGTGCCAGCAGCCTAGGTGCCCGCACAGATACGCAGTATTTT. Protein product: CASSLGARTDTQYF.

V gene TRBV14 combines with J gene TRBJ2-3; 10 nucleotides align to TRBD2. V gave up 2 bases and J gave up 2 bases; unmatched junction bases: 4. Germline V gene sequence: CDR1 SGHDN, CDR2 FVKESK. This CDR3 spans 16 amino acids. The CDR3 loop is CASSQLAGVTTDTQYF. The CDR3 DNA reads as TGTGCCAGCAGCCAACTAGCGGGAGTTACCACAGATACGCAGTATTTT.

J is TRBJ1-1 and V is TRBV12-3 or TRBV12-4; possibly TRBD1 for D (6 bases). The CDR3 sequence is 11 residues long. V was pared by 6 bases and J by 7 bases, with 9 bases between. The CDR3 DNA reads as TGTGCCAGCAGGGGGGCAGGTGAAGCTTTCTTT. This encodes CASRGAGEAFF.

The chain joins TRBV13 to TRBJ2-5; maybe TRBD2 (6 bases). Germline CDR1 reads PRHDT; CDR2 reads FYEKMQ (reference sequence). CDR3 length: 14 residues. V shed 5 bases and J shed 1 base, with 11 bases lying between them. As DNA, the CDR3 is TGTGCCAGCAGCGCCCGACTAGGCCAAGAGACCCAGTACTTC. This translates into CASSARLGQETQYF.

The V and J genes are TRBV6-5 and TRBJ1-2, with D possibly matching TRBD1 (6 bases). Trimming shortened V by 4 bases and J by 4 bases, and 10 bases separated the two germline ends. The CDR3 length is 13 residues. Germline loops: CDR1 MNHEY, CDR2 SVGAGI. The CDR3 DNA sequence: TGTGCCAGCAGTTCAGGGGCCCTCTATGGCTACACCTTC. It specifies CASSSGALYGYTF.

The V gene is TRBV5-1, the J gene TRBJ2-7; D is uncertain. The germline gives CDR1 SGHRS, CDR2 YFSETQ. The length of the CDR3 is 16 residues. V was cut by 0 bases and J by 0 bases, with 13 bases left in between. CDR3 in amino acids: CASSLGRGTFSYEQYF. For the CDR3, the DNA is TGCGCCAGCAGCTTGGGGCGAGGAACCTTCTCCTACGAGCAGTACTTC.

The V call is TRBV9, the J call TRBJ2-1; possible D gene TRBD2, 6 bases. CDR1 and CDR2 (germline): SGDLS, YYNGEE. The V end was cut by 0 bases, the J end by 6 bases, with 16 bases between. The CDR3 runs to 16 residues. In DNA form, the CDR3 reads TGTGCCAGCAGCGTAGTTAGGGGCGGGATGGGCAATGAGCAGTTCTTC. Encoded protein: CASSVVRGGMGNEQFF.

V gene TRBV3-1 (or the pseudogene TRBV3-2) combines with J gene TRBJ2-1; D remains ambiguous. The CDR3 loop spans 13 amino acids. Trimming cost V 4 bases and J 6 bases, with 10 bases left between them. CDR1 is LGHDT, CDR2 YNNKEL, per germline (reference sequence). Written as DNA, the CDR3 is TGTGCCAGCAGCCTTTTAGCCACCAATGAGCAGTTCTTC. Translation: CASSLLATNEQFF.